These 5 T cell receptor beta chains share one sample of origin, sequenced in a study of blood T cell repertoires in COVID-19. Assay: immunoSEQ multiplex PCR; the TCRdb copy retains only in-frame clones and omits some. The table includes 650,000 to 800,000 clones, 85% to 90% detected once. What was sequenced was peripheral blood. The receptors come from a woman younger than 30 with acute or convalescent COVID-19.

The CDR3 nucleotides read TGTGCCACCAGCCGTATCTGGGGAGACAATCAGCCCCAGCATTTT. Amino acids: CATSRIWGDNQPQHF. The J gene is TRBJ1-5, the V gene TRBV15; D is ambiguous. CDR3 length: 15 amino acids. Trimming cost V 5 bases and J 3 bases, with 14 bases left between them. CDR1 LNHNV and CDR2 YYDKDF come from the germline V gene (reference sequence).

This chain links TRBV4-3 with TRBJ2-2; the D is unclear. V was cut by 0 bases and J by 5 bases, with 7 bases left in between. The germline CDR1 and CDR2 sequences are LGHNA and YSLEER. The CDR3 extends over 14 amino acids. The CDR3, as DNA: TGCGCCAGCAGCCAAGATTGGAGTACCGGGGAGCTGTTTTTT. Its translation: CASSQDWSTGELFF.

The V and J genes are TRBV24-1 and TRBJ2-1, with D maybe TRBD2 (6 bases). Trimming cost V 2 bases and J 8 bases, with 15 bases left between them. Per the germline V gene, CDR1 is KGHDR and CDR2 is SFDVKD. The CDR3 length is 15 residues. For the CDR3, the DNA is TGTGCCACCAGTGATTCGAGATACCTAGCGTATGAGCAGTTCTTC. Amino acids: CATSDSRYLAYEQFF.

The chain carries TRBV7-9 and TRBJ1-1, with a tentative D call TRBD1 (5 bases). CDR1 and CDR2 from the germline V gene are SEHNR and FQNEAQ (reference sequence). The CDR3 is made up of 16 amino acids. Between the trimmed V and J ends, which lost 1 base and 0 bases, there was a span of 12 bases. CDR3 protein: CASSLVLGRVNTEAFF. CDR3 nucleotides: TGTGCCAGCAGCTTAGTATTGGGCAGGGTGAACACTGAAGCTTTCTTT.

V is TRBV4-1 and J is TRBJ2-7, with a tentative D call TRBD2 (6 bases). Trimming removed 5 bases from V and 9 bases from J, with 23 bases in between. Germline CDR1 is MGHRA and CDR2 is YSYEKL. The CDR3 totals 15 residues. CDR3 in DNA: TGCGCCAGCAGCTCCCACCGAGAGACTAGTGCGTCGCAGTACTTC. Its translation is CASSSHRETSASQYF.